This T cell receptor beta chain was profiled in a study of vaccination effects on CD4 cells after COVID-19. Before any sequencing was done, the ViraFEST assay used viral peptide pools to expand antigen-specific CD4+ T cells. After less than 11 days in culture, the CD4+ T cells were isolated. All vaccine recipients tested negative for nucleocapsid antibodies and had never contracted SARS-CoV-2 infection. The authors exchanged half the medium for IL-2 medium on days 3 and 7. Only in-frame clones appear in the TCRdb table, and some are missing; sequencing was by immunoSEQ multiplex PCR. This table has 55,000 to 80,000 clones, approximately 70% appearing once. Looked up from germline, CDR1 is PRHDT and CDR2 is FYEKMQ (reference sequence). There are 14 residues in the CDR3. V shed 5 bases and J shed 8 bases, with 18 bases lying between them. On this clone itself: Its antigen is not known.

This receptor was identified in a human donor who received a COVID-19 vaccine. The chain links TRBV13 to TRBJ1-2; D call uncertain. Sequences were derived from CD4+ T cells from PBMCs cultured with HCoV-OC43 spike peptides, sampled before COVID-19 vaccination. Indicated subset: HCoV-OC43 spike overlapping peptide pool stimulation. In DNA form, the CDR3 reads TGTGCCAGCAGCACGAACCCAGGTGGAGTAGGCTACACCTTC. Its protein is CASSTNPGGVGYTF.